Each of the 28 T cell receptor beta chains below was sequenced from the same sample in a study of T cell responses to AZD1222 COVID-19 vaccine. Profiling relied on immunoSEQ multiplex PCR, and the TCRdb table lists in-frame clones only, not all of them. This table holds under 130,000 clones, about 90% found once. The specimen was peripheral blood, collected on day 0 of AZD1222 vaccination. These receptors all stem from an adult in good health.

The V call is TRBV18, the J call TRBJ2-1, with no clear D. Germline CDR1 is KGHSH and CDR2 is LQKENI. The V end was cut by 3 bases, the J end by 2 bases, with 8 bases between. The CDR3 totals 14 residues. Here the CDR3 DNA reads TGTGCCAGCTCACCTGCGGCGGCCTACAATGAGCAGTTCTTC. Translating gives CASSPAAAYNEQFF. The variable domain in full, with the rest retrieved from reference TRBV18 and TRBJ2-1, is NAGVMQNPRHLVRRRGQEARLRCSPMKGHSHVYWYRQLPEEGLKFMVYLQKENIIDESGMPKERFSAEFPKEGPSILRIQQVVRGDSAAYFCASSPAAAYNEQFFGPGTRLTVL.

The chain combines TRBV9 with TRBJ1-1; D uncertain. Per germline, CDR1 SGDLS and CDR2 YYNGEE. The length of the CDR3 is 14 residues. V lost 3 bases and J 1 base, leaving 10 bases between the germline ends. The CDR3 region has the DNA TGTGCCAGCAGCGGGAGGGCGTCGAACACTGAAGCTTTCTTT. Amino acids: CASSGRASNTEAFF.

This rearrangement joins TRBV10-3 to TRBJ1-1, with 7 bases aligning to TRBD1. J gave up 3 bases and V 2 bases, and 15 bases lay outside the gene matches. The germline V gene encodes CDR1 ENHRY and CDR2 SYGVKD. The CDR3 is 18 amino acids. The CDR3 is CAISEEPQGGGGYTEAFF. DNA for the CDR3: TGTGCCATCAGTGAGGAGCCGCAGGGAGGGGGCGGTTACACTGAAGCTTTCTTT.

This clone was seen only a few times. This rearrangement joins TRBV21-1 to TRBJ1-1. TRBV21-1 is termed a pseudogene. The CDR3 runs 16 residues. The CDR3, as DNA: TGTGCCAGCAGCAAAGAAGAGGGGGGAATGAACACTGAAGCTTTCTTT. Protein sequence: CASSKEEGGMNTEAFF.

CDR3: CASALWADSYEQYF. The CDR3 nucleotides are TGTGCCAGCGCGCTATGGGCGGATAGCTACGAGCAGTACTTC. The chain recombines TRBV7-9 with TRBJ2-7; D is unclear. V was clipped by 8 bases and J by 3 bases, with 17 bases between them. From germline, CDR1 is SEHNR and CDR2 FQNEAQ (reference sequence). This CDR3 has 14 residues.

The DNA for the CDR3 is TGTGCCAGCAGCGCCAGGGAAGATAATGAAAAACTGTTTTTT. Residues: CASSAREDNEKLFF. The chain combines TRBV9 with TRBJ1-4, with D tentatively TRBD1 (5 bases). V lost 3 bases, J lost 4 bases, and 10 bases lay in between. This CDR3 is 14 amino acids long. Germline values: CDR1 SGDLS, CDR2 YYNGEE.

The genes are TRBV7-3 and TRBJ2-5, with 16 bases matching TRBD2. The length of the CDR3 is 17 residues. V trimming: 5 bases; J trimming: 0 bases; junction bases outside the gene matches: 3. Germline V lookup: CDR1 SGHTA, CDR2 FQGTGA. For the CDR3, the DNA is TGTGCCAGCAGCCCCGGGACTAGCGGGGGGGACCAAGAGACCCAGTACTTC. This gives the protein CASSPGTSGGDQETQYF.

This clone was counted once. The CDR3 bases are TGTGCCAGCAGTTCGGGCGGGACAGGGCCTCGCGAGCAGTACTTC. This sequence encodes CASSSGGTGPREQYF. The V call is TRBV28, the J call TRBJ2-7; TRBD1 matches at 9 bases. V trimming: 4 bases; J trimming: 6 bases; junction bases outside the gene matches: 10. The CDR3 is 15 residues long. Germline lookup yields CDR1 MDHEN and CDR2 SYDVKM.

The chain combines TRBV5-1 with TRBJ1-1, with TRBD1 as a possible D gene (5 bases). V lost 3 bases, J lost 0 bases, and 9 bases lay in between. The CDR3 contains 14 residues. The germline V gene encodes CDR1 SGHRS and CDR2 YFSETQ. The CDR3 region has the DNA TGCGCCAGCAGCTCGGACATAGTGAACACTGAAGCTTTCTTT. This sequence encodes CASSSDIVNTEAFF.

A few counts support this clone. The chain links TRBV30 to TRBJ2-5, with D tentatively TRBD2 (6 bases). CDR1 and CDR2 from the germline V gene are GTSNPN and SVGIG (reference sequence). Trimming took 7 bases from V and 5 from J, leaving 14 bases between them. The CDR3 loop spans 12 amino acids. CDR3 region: CASRDLDETQYF. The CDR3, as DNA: TGTGCCTCAAGGGACTTGGACGAGACCCAGTACTTC.

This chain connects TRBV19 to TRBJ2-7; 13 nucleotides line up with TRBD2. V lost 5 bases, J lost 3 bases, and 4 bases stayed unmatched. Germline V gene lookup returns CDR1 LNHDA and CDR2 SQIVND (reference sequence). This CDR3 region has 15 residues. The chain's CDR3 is CASSPGLAGVYEQYF. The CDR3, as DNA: TGTGCCAGTAGTCCCGGACTAGCGGGGGTCTACGAGCAGTACTTC.

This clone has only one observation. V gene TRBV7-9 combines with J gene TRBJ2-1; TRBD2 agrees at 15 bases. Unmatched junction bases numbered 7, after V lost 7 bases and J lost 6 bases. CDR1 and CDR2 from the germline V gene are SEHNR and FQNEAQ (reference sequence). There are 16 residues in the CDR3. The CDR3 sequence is CASIGLAGGRTNEQFF. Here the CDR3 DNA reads TGTGCCAGCATTGGACTAGCGGGGGGGAGGACCAATGAGCAGTTCTTC.

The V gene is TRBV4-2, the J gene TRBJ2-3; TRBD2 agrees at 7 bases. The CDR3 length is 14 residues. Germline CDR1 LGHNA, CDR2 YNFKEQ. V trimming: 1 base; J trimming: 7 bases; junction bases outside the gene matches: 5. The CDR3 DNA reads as TGTGCCAGCAGCCAAGGCGGGGGAGCTTATACGCAGTATTTT. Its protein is CASSQGGGAYTQYF.

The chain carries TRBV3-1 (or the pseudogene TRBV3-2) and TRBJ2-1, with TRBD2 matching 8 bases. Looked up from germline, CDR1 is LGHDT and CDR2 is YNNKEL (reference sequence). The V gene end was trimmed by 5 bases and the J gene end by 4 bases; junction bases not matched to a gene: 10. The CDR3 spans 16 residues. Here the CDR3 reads CASSSSRSSGYNEQFF. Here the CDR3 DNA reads TGTGCCAGCAGCTCAAGCAGGTCTAGCGGGTACAATGAGCAGTTCTTC.

CDR3: CASSLRGGDTQYF. CDR3 bases: TGTGCCAGTAGTTTGCGGGGCGGAGATACGCAGTATTTT. The rearrangement links TRBV19 to TRBJ2-3; tentatively, D is TRBD2 (6 bases). Trimming removed 5 bases at V and 5 bases at J, with 11 bases between. Germline V CDR1 and CDR2: LNHDA, SQIVND (reference sequence). This CDR3 has 13 residues.

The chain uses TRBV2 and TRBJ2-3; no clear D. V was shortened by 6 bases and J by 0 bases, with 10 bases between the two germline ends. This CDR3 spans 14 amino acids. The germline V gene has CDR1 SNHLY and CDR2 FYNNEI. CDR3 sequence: CASRYQASTDTQYF. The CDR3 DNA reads TGTGCCAGCAGATATCAGGCTAGCACAGATACGCAGTATTTT.

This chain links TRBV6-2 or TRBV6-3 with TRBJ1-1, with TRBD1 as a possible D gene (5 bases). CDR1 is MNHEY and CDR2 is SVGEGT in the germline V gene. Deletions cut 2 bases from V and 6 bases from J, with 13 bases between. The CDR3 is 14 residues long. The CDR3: CASSYRGSGAEAFF. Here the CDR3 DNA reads TGTGCCAGCAGTTACAGGGGTTCAGGCGCTGAAGCTTTCTTT.

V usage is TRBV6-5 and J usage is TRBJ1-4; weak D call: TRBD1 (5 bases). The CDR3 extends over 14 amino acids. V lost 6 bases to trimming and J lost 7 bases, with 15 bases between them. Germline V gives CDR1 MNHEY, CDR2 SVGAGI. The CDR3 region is CASRPRAGFEKLFF. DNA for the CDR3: TGTGCCAGCAGGCCGCGGGCAGGGTTTGAAAAACTGTTTTTT.

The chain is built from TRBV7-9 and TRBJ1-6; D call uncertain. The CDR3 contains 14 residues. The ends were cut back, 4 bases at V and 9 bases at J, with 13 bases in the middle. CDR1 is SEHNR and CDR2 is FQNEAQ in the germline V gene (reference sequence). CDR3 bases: TGTGCCAGCAGCTCAGATATAACACGTTCACCCCTCCACTTT. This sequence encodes CASSSDITRSPLHF.

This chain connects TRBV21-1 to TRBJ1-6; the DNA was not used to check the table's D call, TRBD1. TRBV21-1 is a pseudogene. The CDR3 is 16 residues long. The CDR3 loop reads CATLRGRFSYNSPLHF. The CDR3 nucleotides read TGTGCCACGTTGAGGGGGCGGTTCTCCTATAATTCACCCCTCCACTTT.

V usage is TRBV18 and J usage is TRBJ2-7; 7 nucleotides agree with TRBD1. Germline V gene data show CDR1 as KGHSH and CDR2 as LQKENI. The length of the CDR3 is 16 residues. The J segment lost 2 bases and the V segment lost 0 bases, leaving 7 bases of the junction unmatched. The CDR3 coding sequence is TGTGCCAGCTCACCACCGTACGGACAGGTGACCTACGAGCAGTACTTC. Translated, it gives CASSPPYGQVTYEQYF. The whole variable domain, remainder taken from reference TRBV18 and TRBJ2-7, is NAGVMQNPRHLVRRRGQEARLRCSPMKGHSHVYWYRQLPEEGLKFMVYLQKENIIDESGMPKERFSAEFPKEGPSILRIQQVVRGDSAAYFCASSPPYGQVTYEQYFGPGTRLTVT.

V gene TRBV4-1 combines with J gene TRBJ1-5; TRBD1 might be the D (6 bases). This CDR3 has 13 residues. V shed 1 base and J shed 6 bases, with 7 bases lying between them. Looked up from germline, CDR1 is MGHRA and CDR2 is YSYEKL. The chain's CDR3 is CASSQVQGQPQHF. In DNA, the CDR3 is TGCGCCAGCAGCCAAGTACAGGGTCAGCCCCAGCATTTT.

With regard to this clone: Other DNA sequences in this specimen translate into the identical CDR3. CDR3 bases: TGTGCCAGCAGCTTAGGGGGGATGAACACTGAAGCTTTCTTT. This gives the protein CASSLGGMNTEAFF. The chain combines TRBV7-6 with TRBJ1-1, with a weak D call TRBD1 (5 bases). V lost 1 base to trimming and J lost 0 bases, with 6 bases between them. In germline, CDR1 is SGHVS, CDR2 FNYEAQ. The CDR3 has 14 residues.

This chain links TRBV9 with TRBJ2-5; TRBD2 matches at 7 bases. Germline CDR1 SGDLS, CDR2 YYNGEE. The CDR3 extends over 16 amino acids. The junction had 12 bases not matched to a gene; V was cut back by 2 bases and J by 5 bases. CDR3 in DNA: TGTGCCAGCAGCGTTGCCCCACTAGCGCGGGGGGAGACCCAGTACTTC. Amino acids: CASSVAPLARGETQYF.

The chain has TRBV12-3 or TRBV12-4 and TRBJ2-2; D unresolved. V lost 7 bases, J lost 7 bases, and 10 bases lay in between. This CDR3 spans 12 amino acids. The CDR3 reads CASNNLHGELFF. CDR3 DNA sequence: TGTGCCAGCAATAATCTCCACGGGGAGCTGTTTTTT.

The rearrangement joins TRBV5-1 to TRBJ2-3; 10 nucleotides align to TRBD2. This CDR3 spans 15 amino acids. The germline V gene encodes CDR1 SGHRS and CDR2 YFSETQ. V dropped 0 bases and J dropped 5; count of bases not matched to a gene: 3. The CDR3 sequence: CASSLERGGEDTQYF. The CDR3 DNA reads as TGCGCCAGCAGCTTGGAGCGGGGGGGCGAAGATACGCAGTATTTT. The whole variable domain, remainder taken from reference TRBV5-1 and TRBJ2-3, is KAGVTQTPRYLIKTRGQQVTLSCSPISGHRSVSWYQQTPGQGLQFLFEYFSETQRNKGNFPGRFSGRQFSNSRSEMNVSTLELGDSALYLCASSLERGGEDTQYFGPGTRLTVL.

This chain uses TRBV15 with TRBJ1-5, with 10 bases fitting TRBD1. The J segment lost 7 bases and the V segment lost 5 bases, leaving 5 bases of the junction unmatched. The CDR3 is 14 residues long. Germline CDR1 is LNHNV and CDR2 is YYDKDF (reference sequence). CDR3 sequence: CATSGTGARQPQHF. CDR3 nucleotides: TGTGCCACCAGCGGGACAGGGGCACGCCAGCCCCAGCATTTT.

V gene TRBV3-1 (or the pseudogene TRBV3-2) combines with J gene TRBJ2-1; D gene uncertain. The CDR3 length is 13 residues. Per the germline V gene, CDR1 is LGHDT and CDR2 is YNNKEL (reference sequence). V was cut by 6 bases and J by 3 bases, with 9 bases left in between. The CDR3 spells CASSYIGYNEQFF. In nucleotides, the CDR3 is TGTGCCAGCAGTTACATCGGCTACAATGAGCAGTTCTTC.